The 13 T cell receptor beta chains reported below all come from one sample, sequenced in a study of blood T cell repertoires in COVID-19. Some clones are missing from TCRdb's copy, which holds only in-frame ones; the method was immunoSEQ multiplex PCR. The sample consists of around 170,000 clones, 80% to 85% of them appearing once. The specimen sequenced was peripheral blood. The receptors were gathered from an older woman with COVID-19, enrolled during active disease.

The genes are TRBV20-1 and TRBJ2-5, with 12 bases matching TRBD2. Germline CDR1 DFQATT, CDR2 SNEGSKA (reference sequence). Trimming removed 6 bases from V and 4 bases from J; junction bases left unmatched: 9. The CDR3 is made up of 15 amino acids. The chain's CDR3 is CSASGLAGTPETQYF. CDR3 coding DNA: TGCAGTGCCAGTGGACTAGCGGGAACCCCAGAGACCCAGTACTTC.

This chain joins TRBV5-1 and TRBJ2-2; 8 positions match TRBD2. The junction had 8 bases not matched to a gene; V was cut back by 0 bases and J by 1 base. The length of the CDR3 is 18 residues. Germline-derived CDR1 and CDR2 are SGHRS and YFSETQ. The CDR3 loop is CASSLDRLALRNTGELFF. CDR3 sequence (DNA): TGCGCCAGCAGCTTGGACCGACTAGCGCTTCGGAACACCGGGGAGCTGTTTTTT. Filled out from reference TRBV5-1 and TRBJ2-2, the complete variable domain reads KAGVTQTPRYLIKTRGQQVTLSCSPISGHRSVSWYQQTPGQGLQFLFEYFSETQRNKGNFPGRFSGRQFSNSRSEMNVSTLELGDSALYLCASSLDRLALRNTGELFFGEGSRLTVL.

This clone has more than one count but fewer than ten. In DNA form, the CDR3 reads TGTGCCACCAGTGATTTAGGGCAGCGGAACAATGAGCAGTTCTTC. Encoded protein: CATSDLGQRNNEQFF. The chain couples TRBV24-1 to TRBJ2-1, with a weak D call TRBD2 (5 bases). Looked up from germline, CDR1 is KGHDR and CDR2 is SFDVKD. V shed 1 base and J shed 5 bases, with 11 bases lying between them. CDR3 length: 15 amino acids.

The rearrangement uses TRBV7-9 and TRBJ1-6; D is unclear. Trimming removed 0 bases from V and 5 bases from J, with 5 bases in between. The CDR3 length is 14 residues. Germline loops: CDR1 SEHNR, CDR2 FQNEAQ (reference sequence). The DNA for the CDR3 is TGTGCCAGCAGCTTAGCACAGAATAATTCACCCCTCCACTTT. Translation gives CASSLAQNNSPLHF.

This clone has a handful of counts. This specimen includes other DNA sequences encoding the same CDR3. V is TRBV5-1 and J is TRBJ1-1; D may be TRBD1 (6 bases). V shed 3 bases and J shed 1 base, with 10 bases lying between them. Germline CDR1 reads SGHRS; CDR2 reads YFSETQ. The CDR3 has 14 residues. CDR3 sequence: CASSSGQPNTEAFF. The CDR3 DNA reads TGCGCCAGCAGCTCTGGACAGCCGAACACTGAAGCTTTCTTT.

J is TRBJ2-1 and V is TRBV30; TRBD2 agrees at 12 bases. The CDR3 consists of 15 residues. The V gene end was trimmed by 2 bases and the J gene end by 8 bases; junction bases not matched to a gene: 7. Germline V lookup: CDR1 GTSNPN, CDR2 SVGIG (reference sequence). CDR3 sequence reads: CAWSPPGLAGHEQFF. CDR3 in DNA: TGTGCCTGGAGTCCTCCGGGACTAGCGGGTCATGAGCAGTTCTTC.

The chain links TRBV7-7 to TRBJ2-5, with D possibly matching TRBD2 (6 bases). Germline assignment: CDR1 SSHAT and CDR2 FNYEAQ (reference sequence). This CDR3 has 14 amino acids. The V and J ends lost 1 base and 5 bases respectively, with 11 bases between them. As DNA, the CDR3 is TGTGCCAGCAGCTTAGGGGGGGTAGGGGAGACCCAGTACTTC. Its protein product is CASSLGGVGETQYF.

This sequence joins TRBV19 and TRBJ2-1; the match to TRBD2 covers 11 bases. The germline V gene has CDR1 LNHDA and CDR2 SQIVND (reference sequence). The CDR3 totals 15 residues. V dropped 5 bases and J dropped 8; count of bases not matched to a gene: 8. CDR3 amino acids: CASSSTSGSWDEQFF. The CDR3 nucleotides read TGTGCCAGTAGTTCCACTAGCGGGAGTTGGGATGAGCAGTTCTTC.

The chain carries TRBV4-1 and TRBJ1-2, with D tentatively TRBD1 (5 bases). The CDR3 extends over 13 amino acids. V was shortened by 4 bases and J by 0 bases, with 6 bases between the two germline ends. Germline V gives CDR1 MGHRA, CDR2 YSYEKL. The CDR3 spells CASSPTANYGYTF. The DNA of the CDR3 is TGCGCCAGCAGCCCGACAGCTAACTATGGCTACACCTTC.

This chain joins TRBV27 and TRBJ1-5, with TRBD1 matching 7 bases. Trimming removed 9 bases from V and 5 bases from J; junction bases left unmatched: 7. Germline assignment: CDR1 MNHEY and CDR2 SMNVEV (reference sequence). The CDR3 totals 13 residues. CDR3 amino acids: CARPYQGDQPQHF. The CDR3 DNA reads as TGTGCCAGGCCATATCAGGGGGATCAGCCCCAGCATTTT.

The V call is TRBV28, the J call TRBJ2-1; D is ambiguous. This CDR3 has 13 amino acids. In germline, CDR1 is MDHEN, CDR2 SYDVKM. Trimming stripped 8 bases from V and 0 bases from J, with 8 bases between. The CDR3 coding sequence is TGTGCCAGCGCCCTAGGCTCCTACAATGAGCAGTTCTTC. This codes for CASALGSYNEQFF.

The genes are TRBV7-9 and TRBJ1-4; unclear D gene. Trimming removed 2 bases at V and 1 base at J, with 5 bases between. CDR1 SEHNR and CDR2 FQNEAQ come from the germline V gene (reference sequence). This CDR3 spans 14 amino acids. The CDR3 sequence is CASSLLGTNEKLFF. CDR3 in DNA: TGTGCCAGCAGCTTACTCGGAACTAATGAAAAACTGTTTTTT.

The chain carries TRBV6-5 and TRBJ1-1; D not resolved. V lost 0 bases and J lost 2, with 10 bases in between. Per the germline V gene, CDR1 is MNHEY and CDR2 is SVGAGI. The CDR3 extends over 15 amino acids. CDR3 region: CASSYSLERNTEAFF. The CDR3 region has the DNA TGTGCCAGCAGTTACTCGCTAGAGCGAAACACTGAAGCTTTCTTT.